The 14 T cell receptor beta chains below were found in one sample sequenced in a study of CD8+CD57+ T cells in acquired aplastic anemia. Researchers used genomic DNA as the template to profile TCR beta VDJ and CDR3. TCRdb itself ran the reads through MiXCR, one entry per CDR3 protein. The sample has 150,000 to 200,000 distinct CDR3 sequences; around 40% are singletons. Sample: sorted CD4+, CD8+, or CD8+CD57+ T cells (not recorded which) from PBMCs. The receptors originated from a human donor in good health.

This clonotype has a count of ten or more. The chain couples TRBV5-8 to TRBJ2-2; no clear D gene. The CDR3 contains 13 residues. V lost 4 bases and J lost 9, with 13 bases in between. CDR1 is SGHTS, CDR2 YDEGEE, per germline. The CDR3 protein is CASSKGSLRELFF. The CDR3 coding sequence is TGTGCCAGCAGCAAGGGATCCCTAAGGGAGCTGTTTTTT.

This clonotype was counted many times. V and J are TRBV15 and TRBJ1-2, with unresolved D. Germline CDR1 and CDR2: LNHNV and YYDKDF (reference sequence). Trimming removed 0 bases from V and 1 base from J, with 12 bases in between. The length of the CDR3 is 16 residues. The CDR3 loop is CATSRDRSGDNYGYTF. Here the CDR3 DNA reads TGTGCCACCAGCAGAGATCGTAGCGGAGATAACTATGGCTACACCTTC.

V and J are TRBV2 and TRBJ1-1; D remains ambiguous. The CDR3 contains 11 residues. Trimming left V 3 bases short and J 8 bases short, with 7 bases between. In germline, CDR1 is SNHLY, CDR2 FYNNEI. The CDR3 is CASSDSPEAFF. The DNA of the CDR3 is TGTGCCAGCAGTGACAGCCCAGAAGCTTTCTTT. Drawing the rest from reference TRBV2 and TRBJ1-1, the complete variable domain is EPEVTQTPSHQVTQMGQEVILRCVPISNHLYFYWYRQILGQKVEFLVSFYNNEISEKSEIFDDQFSVERPDGSNFTLKIRSTKLEDSAMYFCASSDSPEAFFGQGTRLTVV.

This chain joins TRBV10-3 and TRBJ1-1; D may be TRBD1 (6 bases). Germline values: CDR1 ENHRY, CDR2 SYGVKD. This CDR3 region has 10 residues. V lost 10 bases to trimming and J lost 8 bases, with 11 bases between them. CDR3: CASRGLEAFF. The CDR3 DNA follows: TGTGCCAGCAGGGGATTGGAAGCTTTCTTT.

This clonotype was seen many times. This sequence joins TRBV7-8 and TRBJ2-2, with D possibly being TRBD1 (6 bases). CDR1 is SGHVS, CDR2 FQNEAQ, per germline. The CDR3 loop spans 14 amino acids. Trimming took 4 bases from V and 6 from J, leaving 12 bases between them. The DNA for the CDR3 is TGTGCCAGCAGCTCCCACAGGGTAGCCGGGGAGCTGTTTTTT. Residues: CASSSHRVAGELFF.

As to this clonotype: Without the conserved terminal phenylalanine or tryptophan, this CDR3 likely stems from a read error. Because the CDR3's place on the DNA is in doubt, the DNA is left out and the CDR3 is given as listed by TCRdb. V usage is TRBV7-2 and J usage is TRBJ2-6. The CDR3 has 8 residues if both end residues are counted. Germline V gene data show CDR1 as SGHTA and CDR2 as FQGNSA. The CDR3 spells CASSLPTS.

The chain combines TRBV2 with TRBJ2-7; D is undetermined. Trimming took off 2 bases at V and 6 bases at J, with 2 bases between the two ends. Germline-derived CDR1 and CDR2 are SNHLY and FYNNEI. The CDR3 is 10 residues long. CDR3 bases: TGTGCCAGCAGTGAATCCGAGCAGTACTTC. As protein: CASSESEQYF. Together with reference TRBV2 and TRBJ2-7, the CDR3 gives the full variable domain: EPEVTQTPSHQVTQMGQEVILRCVPISNHLYFYWYRQILGQKVEFLVSFYNNEISEKSEIFDDQFSVERPDGSNFTLKIRSTKLEDSAMYFCASSESEQYFGPGTRLTVT.

The chain recombines TRBV7-6 with TRBJ1-6, with unresolved D. This CDR3 is built from 12 residues. CDR1 and CDR2 from the germline V gene are SGHVS and FNYEAQ. Deletions cut 5 bases from V and 2 bases from J, with 1 base between. CDR3 sequence (DNA): TGTGCCAGCAGCACCTATAATTCACCCCTCCACTTT. The encoded protein is CASSTYNSPLHF.

Ten or more counts support this clonotype. V usage is TRBV20-1 and J usage is TRBJ1-1; no clear D gene. CDR3 length: 12 amino acids. Germline V gives CDR1 DFQATT, CDR2 SNEGSKA (reference sequence). Deletions cut 4 bases from V and 1 base from J, with 7 bases between. The CDR3 nucleotides are TGCAGTGCTACCCAAGCGAACACTGAAGCTTTCTTT. It specifies CSATQANTEAFF.

This chain connects TRBV7-9 to TRBJ2-7, with D uncertain. Germline V CDR1 and CDR2: SEHNR, FQNEAQ (reference sequence). The CDR3 loop spans 12 amino acids. V lost 4 bases to trimming and J lost 4 bases, with 8 bases between them. CDR3: CASSSLGYEQYF. The DNA for the CDR3 is TGTGCCAGCAGCTCCTTAGGGTACGAGCAGTACTTC. Variable domain in full (rest from reference TRBV7-9 and TRBJ2-7): DTGVSQNPRHKITKRGQNVTFRCDPISEHNRLYWYRQTLGQGPEFLTYFQNEAQLEKSRLLSDRFSAERPKGSFSTLEIQRTEQGDSAMYLCASSSLGYEQYFGPGTRLTVT.

This clonotype was detected a few times. The V and J genes are TRBV25-1 and TRBJ1-4, with TRBD1 matching 9 bases. Looked up from germline, CDR1 is MGHDK and CDR2 is SYGVNS. V dropped 8 bases and J dropped 7; count of bases not matched to a gene: 8. This CDR3 is 14 amino acids long. In DNA, the CDR3 is TGTGCCAGCGGCACGCCGACAGGGGGTGAAAAACTGTTTTTT. Amino acid sequence: CASGTPTGGEKLFF.

The genes are TRBV15 and TRBJ1-5; D possibly corresponds to TRBD1 (6 bases). CDR3 length equals 15 residues. The V and J ends lost 1 base and 4 bases respectively, with 11 bases between them. Germline CDR1 is LNHNV and CDR2 is YYDKDF (reference sequence). CDR3 sequence (DNA): TGTGCCACCAGCAGAGCTGGACAGATGAATCAGCCCCAGCATTTT. It yields the protein CATSRAGQMNQPQHF.

This clonotype was observed a single time. The chain recombines TRBV29-1 with TRBJ2-1; D unresolved. CDR3 length equals 11 residues. Deletions cut 6 bases from V and 3 bases from J, with 6 bases between. The germline gives CDR1 SQVTM, CDR2 ANQGSEA. The CDR3 spells CSVPDYNEQFF. The DNA of the CDR3 is TGCAGCGTGCCAGACTACAATGAGCAGTTCTTC.

In this sample, this clonotype turned up many times. The rearrangement links TRBV20-1 to TRBJ2-1; TRBD2 matches at 10 bases. Germline values: CDR1 DFQATT, CDR2 SNEGSKA (reference sequence). CDR3 length: 16 residues. The junction had 13 bases not matched to a gene; V was cut back by 4 bases and J by 7 bases. CDR3 sequence reads: CSATPLSGGGTNEQFF. CDR3 sequence (DNA): TGCAGTGCTACCCCGTTGAGCGGGGGGGGTACAAATGAGCAGTTCTTC.